Each of the 2 T cell receptor beta chains below was sequenced from the same sample in a study of T cells after yellow fever vaccination. A single record per CDR3 protein comes from TCRdb applying MiXCR to the 5' RACE reads. The profile shows about 360,000 distinct CDR3 sequences, roughly 6.2% of them singletons. The sequencing used PBMCs, collected 5 days after the yellow fever booster vaccination. The receptor set was obtained from a man aged 25-45 years who received the YFV17D yellow fever vaccine.

This sequence joins TRBV20-1 and TRBJ2-5, with D perhaps matching TRBD1 (6 bases). CDR1 is DFQATT and CDR2 is SNEGSKA in the germline V gene (reference sequence). The CDR3 contains 18 residues. This CDR3 reads CSAATLPGDQVALETQYF. The CDR3 DNA is TGCAGCGCCGCCACCTTACCAGGGGACCAAGTAGCGTTAGAGACCCAGTACTTC.

This clonotype was counted many times. The rearrangement uses TRBV5-5 and TRBJ2-1, with 13 bases fitting TRBD2. CDR1 SGHKS and CDR2 YYEKEE come from the germline V gene (reference sequence). Unmatched junction bases numbered 6, after V lost 5 bases and J lost 7 bases. The CDR3 extends over 15 amino acids. The CDR3 bases are TGTGCCAGCAGAACCGGGACTAGCGGGACAAATGAGCAGTTCTTC. Its protein product is CASRTGTSGTNEQFF.